This T cell receptor (beta chain) originates from a study of somatic mutations in cytotoxic T cells in rheumatoid arthritis (dated by TCRdb to 2016 to 2017). Context from the whole study: Right after diagnosis and prior to the start of any treatment, 25 to 30 ml EDTA of peripheral blood was drawn from patients. Some V beta antibody-stained T-cell populations were flow-sorted on a FACSAria II or Sony SH800 at nearly 100% purity, and sorted V beta1+ cells also underwent TCRB sequencing. The study asked whether expanded CD8+ T-cell clones in newly diagnosed, untreated rheumatoid arthritis carry somatic mutations, and used TCRB deep sequencing to characterize clonality. A total of 65 or so rheumatoid arthritis patients and under 25 healthy controls underwent TCRB deep sequencing. The median ages of the patient and control groups were essentially identical.

Overall results and qualifications from the work: The slight TRBV07 underrepresentation in patients was not adjusted for multiple comparisons. The antigen targets of the expanded CD8+ clones were unknown, and absence from virus-specific databases did not rule out viral specificity. In about an eighth of the roughly 65 patients the largest CD8+ clone exceeded 20% of CD8+ cells, and several identical CD8+ TCRB sequences were shared between blood and synovial fluid. Rheumatoid arthritis patients and age-matched healthy controls did not significantly differ in CD8+ T-cell clonality. An increase of CD8+ clonality with age was seen in patients (Spearman r ≈ 0.49) but not in healthy controls.

On an AutoMACS, CD4+ and CD8+ cells were isolated via positive magnetic bead selection, and their purity was verified by flow cytometry. Isolation of peripheral blood mononuclear cells was done through Ficoll-Paque PLUS density gradient separation. Nucleospin Tissue or Tissue XS kits were used to extract DNA from CD4-enriched, CD8-enriched or PBMC samples, and a Qubit 2.0 fluorometer was used for quantification. Taken from cysteine to phenylalanine, the CDR3 has 15 residues. Only the CDR3 portion is preserved as DNA: 45 bases, with reading frame beginning at the first base. Sequences SGHVS (CDR1) and FNYEAQ (CDR2) are obtained from the germline V gene. The trim is 4 bases for V and 1 base for J, with a gap of 14 bases between the germline ends. In regard to this clone: Its binding antigen is unknown. Nothing much larger sits one base from this clone, and base qualities are not available.

TCRB CDR3 sequencing used the immunoSEQ assay on genomic DNA. In the paper's pipeline: Patient CD8+ clones larger than 1% were compared against published virus-specific TCRB sequences, and only a few matched. The analyses included only productive TCRB rearrangements. Clonality was calculated as a Shannon entropy-based productive clonality index, and a clone was defined by a unique TCRB CDR3 sequence. Repertoire overlap between two samples was calculated from the template counts of each clone relative to total templates per sample. Flow cytometry-measured V-gene usage correlated with V-gene usage from TCRB sequencing, with a Spearman r of approximately 0.6. As stored in TCRdb, this immuneACCESS dataset retains in-frame rearrangements with V and J assigned. A fraction of the clones does not appear; measured against another copy, unresolved V genes explain less than half of the discrepancy, and the remainder lacks a known reason. V and J calls and clone size are as listed in that table; D and trimming were resolved from the DNA. The sample table holds about 10,000 clones, of which around 91% were seen once. The top ten clonotypes cover roughly 1.1% of the sample.

Sequencing was carried out using CD4+ T cells sorted from blood. Recombination connected TRBV7-6 to TRBJ2-7; TRBD2 is possibly the D segment (5 matching bases). The sequence derives from a woman aged 18-29 years with rheumatoid arthritis. Here is the DNA: TGTGCCAGCAGCTCACTGGACGGAGGTTCCTACGAGCAGTACTTC. The translation is CASSSLDGGSYEQYF.